This is a list of T cell receptor beta chains from one sample in a study of T cell responses to AZD1222 COVID-19 vaccine. The method was immunoSEQ multiplex PCR; TCRdb's version includes in-frame clones alone and lacks a portion of them. The sample has roughly 120,000 clones, 86% seen once. The sequenced sample was peripheral blood, obtained 28 days after the second AZD1222 dose. The receptors shown here come from an adult who received the AZD1222 COVID-19 vaccine. Each CDR3 is given with its conserved first and last residue. D genes are given only for firm matches. A clone size is listed for some rows: how often the clone was seen (once, few, many), or a class if it is expanded.

size,D,J,V,CDR3,DNA
-,-,TRBJ1-6,TRBV28,CASRDSTGYNSPLHF,TGTGCCAGCAGAGATTCGACAGGTTATAATTCACCCCTCCACTTT
-,-,TRBJ1-6,TRBV15,CATSNRVSNSPLHF,TGTGCCACCAGTAACAGGGTTTCTAATTCACCCCTCCACTTT
-,-,TRBJ1-5,TRBV19,CASSIERDQPQHF,TGTGCCAGTAGTATAGAGAGGGATCAGCCCCAGCATTTT
-,TRBD1,TRBJ2-1,TRBV11-3,CASSPGQGLHEQFF,TGTGCCAGCAGCCCGGGACAGGGCTTACATGAGCAGTTCTTC
-,-,TRBJ1-2,TRBV4-1,CASSQDPGQSNYGYTF,TGCGCCAGCAGCCAAGACCCGGGACAATCTAACTATGGCTACACCTTC
-,-,TRBJ1-3,TRBV4-3,CASSQDWARVISGNTIYF,TGCGCCAGCAGCCAAGATTGGGCCAGGGTCATCTCTGGAAACACCATATATTTT
-,-,TRBJ2-7,TRBV28,CASTTAGLNYEQYF,TGTGCCAGCACTACGGCCGGGCTTAATTACGAGCAGTACTTC
-,-,TRBJ2-5,TRBV18,CASSQQGNQETQYF,TGTGCCAGCTCACAGCAGGGGAACCAAGAGACCCAGTACTTC
-,TRBD1,TRBJ1-1,TRBV28,CAIRGGGTEAFF,TGTGCCATCAGGGGGGGAGGGACTGAAGCTTTCTTT
-,-,TRBJ2-7,TRBV3-1/TRBV3-2,CASSQVTQGEQYF,TGTGCCAGCAGCCAAGTTACCCAGGGTGAGCAGTACTTC
once,-,TRBJ2-1,TRBV12-3/TRBV12-4,CASSGQIYNEQFF,TGTGCCAGCAGCGGACAGATTTACAATGAGCAGTTCTTC
-,-,TRBJ2-7,TRBV3-1/TRBV3-2,CASSHRDPERGEQYF,TGTGCCAGCAGCCACCGGGACCCCGAAAGAGGCGAGCAGTACTTC
-,-,TRBJ1-2,TRBV19,CASSILGYGGYGYTF,TGTGCCAGTAGTATCCTGGGGTATGGAGGGTATGGCTACACCTTC
-,TRBD1,TRBJ2-2,TRBV19,CASSSTRGRGGELFF,TGTGCCAGTAGTAGCACCAGGGGGCGAGGCGGGGAGCTGTTTTTT
-,-,TRBJ2-1,TRBV2,CASRGDHYNEQFF,TGTGCCAGCAGGGGGGACCACTACAATGAGCAGTTCTTC
once,TRBD2,TRBJ2-7,TRBV5-3,CAGGLGLANEQYF,TGTGCCGGAGGATTGGGACTAGCTAACGAGCAGTACTTC
-,TRBD2,TRBJ2-7,TRBV5-1,CASSLAGLAGGSYEQYF,TGCGCCAGCAGCTTGGCCGGGCTAGCGGGGGGCTCCTACGAGCAGTACTTC
-,TRBD1,TRBJ2-5,TRBV4-1,CASSQGTGARQETQYF,TGCGCCAGCAGCCAAGGGACAGGGGCTAGGCAAGAGACCCAGTACTTC
-,-,TRBJ2-5,TRBV5-4,CASSLTGKGETQYF,TGTGCCAGCAGCTTGACAGGGAAAGGAGAGACCCAGTACTTC
-,-,TRBJ1-1,TRBV30,CAWDQGNTEAFF,TGTGCCTGGGATCAGGGGAATACTGAAGCTTTCTTT
-,-,TRBJ2-3,TRBV7-2,CASSFFYQSNQPQYF,TGTGCCAGCAGCTTCTTTTACCAGAGCAATCAGCCCCAGTATTTT
-,TRBD2,TRBJ2-2,TRBV19,CASSSLAGGRTGELFF,TGTGCCAGTAGTTCCCTAGCGGGGGGAAGGACCGGGGAGCTGTTTTTT
-,TRBD1,TRBJ2-7,TRBV23-1,CASSLGDREFPYEQYF,TGCGCCAGCAGCCTAGGGGACAGGGAATTTCCTTACGAGCAGTACTTC
-,-,TRBJ1-3,TRBV9,CASSVVGFENTIYF,TGTGCCAGCAGCGTAGTGGGCTTCGAAAACACCATATATTTT
-,-,TRBJ2-3,TRBV5-6,CASSLGARQGHTQYF,TGTGCCAGCAGCTTGGGGGCCAGGCAGGGGCATACGCAGTATTTT
-,TRBD2,TRBJ2-3,TRBV6-5,CASSLAVTDTQYF,TGTGCCAGCAGTCTAGCGGTCACAGATACGCAGTATTTT
-,TRBD1,TRBJ1-3,TRBV18,CASSLQGAQNTIYF,TGTGCCAGCTCACTACAGGGGGCCCAGAACACCATATATTTT
-,TRBD2,TRBJ2-3,TRBV6-5,CASTLGRAEDTQYF,TGTGCCAGCACCCTAGGGAGGGCGGAAGATACGCAGTATTTT
-,-,TRBJ1-6,TRBV5-1,CASSLQGDNSPLHF,TGCGCCAGCAGCCTACAGGGAGATAATTCACCCCTCCACTTT
-,-,TRBJ1-2,TRBV30,CAWSAAADGYTF,TGTGCCTGGAGTGCAGCGGCAGATGGCTACACCTTC
once,-,TRBJ2-1,TRBV30,CAWRQGNEQFF,TGTGCCTGGAGGCAGGGGAATGAGCAGTTCTTC
-,-,TRBJ1-1,TRBV12-3/TRBV12-4,CASSPEAGGEAFF,TGTGCCAGCAGCCCTGAAGCAGGTGGTGAAGCTTTCTTT
-,-,TRBJ1-5,TRBV9,CASSGRGHGPQHF,TGTGCCAGCAGCGGTCGAGGGCACGGGCCCCAGCATTTT
-,-,TRBJ2-2,TRBV27,CASSLRQLTGELFF,TGTGCCAGCAGTTTAAGGCAACTGACCGGGGAGCTGTTTTTT
-,-,TRBJ1-1,TRBV11-2,CASSPNRAEAFF,TGTGCCAGCAGCCCCAACAGAGCAGAAGCTTTCTTT
-,-,TRBJ1-3,TRBV6-5,CASSYGQLSGNTIYF,TGTGCCAGCAGTTACGGTCAACTCTCTGGAAACACCATATATTTT